Included here is one T cell receptor beta chain sequence, with context. Stated time point: pretreatment peripheral blood. PCRs each included synthetic TCR analog templates spiked in. Clones were read by immunoSEQ multiplex PCR, and TCRdb kept only the in-frame ones, dropping some. The sample yields tens of thousands of clones, roughly nine tenths seen once. This sample was included in a study of PD-L1 blockade in urothelial cancer. From germline, CDR1 is SGHNT and CDR2 YYREEE (reference sequence). The CDR3 is made up of 16 amino acids. Trimming removed 0 bases at V and 5 bases at J, with 15 bases between.

The chain uses TRBV5-4 and TRBJ2-4, with D maybe TRBD1 (7 bases). This sequence originates from a man aged 65 to 85 with urothelial cancer. The sample consisted of PBMCs, taken around atezolizumab (anti-PD-L1) treatment. CDR3 sequence (DNA): TGTGCCAGCAGCTTGGAGTGGAGGGGGCCCGAAAACATTCAGTACTTC. Residues: CASSLEWRGPENIQYF.